This TCR beta chain came from a study of T cells in women clearing cervical HPV infection. Study-wide results and limits: It is unknown whether associations predate infection; no effector/memory or HPV-specific sorting.

On this clone itself: Its antigen is unknown. The junction shows a germline mismatch at one end, possibly a read error. The read stops 3 residues short of the end of the CDR3; the missing end is completed from the germline J gene. The sample carries other DNA sequences with the same CDR3.

The CDR3 runs 14 residues. Germline V gene lookup returns CDR1 SGHDT and CDR2 YYEEEE. The repertoire was sequenced with immunoSEQ multiplex PCR; TCRdb's copy has only in-frame clones and lacks some. Recorded here are 14,000 or so clones; the top ten clones represent approximately 7.7%. Sequencing was performed on blood buffy coat. The sequence was collected from a woman aged 18 to 75 with a cervical HPV16 infection that either progressed to CIN3+ or cleared (not recorded which). The rearrangement uses TRBV5-6 and TRBJ1-3, with D perhaps TRBD1 (6 bases). The CDR3 reads CASSPLDRRNTIYF. The DNA read from the CDR3 is TGTGCCAGCAGCCCGCTGGACAGAAGAAACACA.